This TCR beta chain was profiled in a study of blood T cells in healthy people across ages. Whole-study results and caveats: Per-million-T-cell TCR beta diversity fell roughly linearly with age.

V was pared by 2 bases and J by 6 bases, with 11 bases of the junction left unmatched. The CDR3 is 16 amino acids. Germline V gene sequence: CDR1 DFQATT, CDR2 SNEGSKA (reference sequence). Russia was home to the donors, healthy Caucasian individuals aged about 6 to 90. Each donor's blood draw was roughly 10 milliliters of peripheral blood. The total RNA that was extracted per sample amounted to at least 5.5 micrograms. In the case of this clonotype: Its cognate antigen is unknown.

A J-beta primer mix and a sample-barcoded 5' primer were used in a second PCR of about 7 to 12 cycles. Via MiXCR, TCRdb re-called the 5' RACE reads, giving one row per CDR3 protein. The sample has around 1,700,000 distinct CDR3 sequences, 28% seen once; the top ten hold 6.5% to 8.5%. This clonotype was sampled from a woman aged 30 to 39 in good health. The chain couples TRBV20-1 to TRBJ2-1, with 9 bases that match TRBD2. Sequenced sample: blood. CDR3 amino acids: CSARNPQGGRANEQFF. CDR3 nucleotide sequence: TGCAGTGCTAGAAATCCCCAGGGCGGGAGGGCCAATGAGCAGTTCTTC.